This TCR beta chain was sequenced in a study of blood T cell repertoires in COVID-19. Whole-study context: The cDNA or gDNA used as material had been derived from T cells, B-cell-depleted T cells, or PBMCs.

Clones were read by immunoSEQ multiplex PCR, and TCRdb kept only the in-frame ones, dropping some. The sample has more than 60,000 clones, around nine tenths seen once. J lost 3 bases, V lost 6 bases, and 3 bases had no gene match. This CDR3 is 13 amino acids long. Germline V gene lookup returns CDR1 MNHEY and CDR2 SMNVEV (reference sequence). V and J are TRBV27 and TRBJ2-7, with 9 nucleotides matching TRBD2. Specimen: PBMCs or T cells enriched from blood (not recorded which). The clonotype originates from a woman aged 40-49 years who had recovered from COVID-19. This chain's CDR3 is CASRKRGDYEQYF. In nucleotides, the CDR3 is TGTGCCAGCAGAAAGCGGGGGGACTACGAGCAGTACTTC.